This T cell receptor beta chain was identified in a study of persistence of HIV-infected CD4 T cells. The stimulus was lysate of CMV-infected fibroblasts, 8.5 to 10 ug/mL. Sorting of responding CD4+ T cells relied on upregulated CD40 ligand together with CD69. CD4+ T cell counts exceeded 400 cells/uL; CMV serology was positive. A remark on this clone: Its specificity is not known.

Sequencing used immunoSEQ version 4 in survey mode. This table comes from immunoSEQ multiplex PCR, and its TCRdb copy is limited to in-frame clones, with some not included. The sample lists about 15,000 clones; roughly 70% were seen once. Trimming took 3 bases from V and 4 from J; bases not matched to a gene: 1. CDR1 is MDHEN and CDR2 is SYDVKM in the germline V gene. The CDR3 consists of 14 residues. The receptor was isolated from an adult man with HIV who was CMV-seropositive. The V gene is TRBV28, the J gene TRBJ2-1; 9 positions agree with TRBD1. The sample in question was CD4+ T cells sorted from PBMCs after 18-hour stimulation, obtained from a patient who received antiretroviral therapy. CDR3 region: CASSFGQGYNEQFF. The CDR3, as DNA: TGTGCCAGCAGTTTCGGACAGGGGTACAATGAGCAGTTCTTC.